This T cell receptor (beta chain) was sequenced in a study of blood T cell repertoires in COVID-19. Study-wide background: Sites across the United States, Italy and Spain contributed samples from acute and convalescent COVID-19.

The repertoire was sequenced with immunoSEQ multiplex PCR; TCRdb's copy has only in-frame clones and lacks some. The profile covers roughly 200,000 clones, with 80% to 90% appearing a single time and over 2.5% taken by the ten largest. Material: peripheral blood. The clonotype was recovered from a man between 60 and 75 years old with acute or convalescent COVID-19.

The CDR3 bases are TGTGCCAGCAGTCCGGGTGGGCTAGCGGAGTGGGATACGCAGTATTTT. Translated, it gives CASSPGGLAEWDTQYF. The V gene is TRBV11-3, the J gene TRBJ2-3; 7 bases are shared with TRBD2. The length of the CDR3 is 16 residues. Germline-derived CDR1 and CDR2 are SGHNT and YENEEA. With 6 bases clipped from V and 6 bases from J, the junction kept 15 bases outside the gene matches.